This record covers a single TCR beta chain. This specimen belongs to a study of blood T cell repertoires in COVID-19. Background on the study: COVID-19 samples collected from the United States, Italy and Spain covered acute and convalescent phases. From T cells, B-cell-depleted T cells, or PBMCs came the material, which was cDNA or gDNA.

Authors' methods: Reference gene primer amplification in the assay estimated nucleated cell counts. Sequenced by immunoSEQ multiplex PCR; TCRdb stores in-frame clones only, minus some. V and J calls plus clone size are reproduced from that table; the DNA served to infer D and trimming. The table has about 190,000 clones, around 90% seen once; the top ten hold approximately 0.62%. The CDR3 has 13 residues. V was cut by 4 bases and J by 5 bases, with 10 bases left in between. The sequencing sample was made of peripheral blood. The sequence was obtained from a man aged 50-60 years with acute or convalescent COVID-19. The V gene is TRBV5-3, the J gene TRBJ1-5; D possibly corresponds to TRBD1 (6 bases). TRBV5-3 is an ORF, with its function uncertain. The CDR3 loop is CARSLQGYQPQHF. For the CDR3, the DNA is TGTGCCAGAAGCCTACAGGGTTATCAGCCCCAGCATTTT.